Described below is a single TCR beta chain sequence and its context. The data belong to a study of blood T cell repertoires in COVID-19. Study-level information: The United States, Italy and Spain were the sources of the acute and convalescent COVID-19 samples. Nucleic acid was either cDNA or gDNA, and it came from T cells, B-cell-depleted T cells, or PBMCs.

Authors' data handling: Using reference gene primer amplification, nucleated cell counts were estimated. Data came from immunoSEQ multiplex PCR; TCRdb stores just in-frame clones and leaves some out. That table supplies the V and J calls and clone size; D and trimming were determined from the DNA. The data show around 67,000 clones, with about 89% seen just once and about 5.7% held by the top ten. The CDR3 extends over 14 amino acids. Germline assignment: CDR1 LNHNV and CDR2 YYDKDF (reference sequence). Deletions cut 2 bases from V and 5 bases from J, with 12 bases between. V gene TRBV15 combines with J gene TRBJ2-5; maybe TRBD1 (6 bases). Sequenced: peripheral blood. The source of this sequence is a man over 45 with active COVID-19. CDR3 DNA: TGTGCCACCAGCAGATCGTCAGGGGTGGAGACCCAGTACTTC. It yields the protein CATSRSSGVETQYF.